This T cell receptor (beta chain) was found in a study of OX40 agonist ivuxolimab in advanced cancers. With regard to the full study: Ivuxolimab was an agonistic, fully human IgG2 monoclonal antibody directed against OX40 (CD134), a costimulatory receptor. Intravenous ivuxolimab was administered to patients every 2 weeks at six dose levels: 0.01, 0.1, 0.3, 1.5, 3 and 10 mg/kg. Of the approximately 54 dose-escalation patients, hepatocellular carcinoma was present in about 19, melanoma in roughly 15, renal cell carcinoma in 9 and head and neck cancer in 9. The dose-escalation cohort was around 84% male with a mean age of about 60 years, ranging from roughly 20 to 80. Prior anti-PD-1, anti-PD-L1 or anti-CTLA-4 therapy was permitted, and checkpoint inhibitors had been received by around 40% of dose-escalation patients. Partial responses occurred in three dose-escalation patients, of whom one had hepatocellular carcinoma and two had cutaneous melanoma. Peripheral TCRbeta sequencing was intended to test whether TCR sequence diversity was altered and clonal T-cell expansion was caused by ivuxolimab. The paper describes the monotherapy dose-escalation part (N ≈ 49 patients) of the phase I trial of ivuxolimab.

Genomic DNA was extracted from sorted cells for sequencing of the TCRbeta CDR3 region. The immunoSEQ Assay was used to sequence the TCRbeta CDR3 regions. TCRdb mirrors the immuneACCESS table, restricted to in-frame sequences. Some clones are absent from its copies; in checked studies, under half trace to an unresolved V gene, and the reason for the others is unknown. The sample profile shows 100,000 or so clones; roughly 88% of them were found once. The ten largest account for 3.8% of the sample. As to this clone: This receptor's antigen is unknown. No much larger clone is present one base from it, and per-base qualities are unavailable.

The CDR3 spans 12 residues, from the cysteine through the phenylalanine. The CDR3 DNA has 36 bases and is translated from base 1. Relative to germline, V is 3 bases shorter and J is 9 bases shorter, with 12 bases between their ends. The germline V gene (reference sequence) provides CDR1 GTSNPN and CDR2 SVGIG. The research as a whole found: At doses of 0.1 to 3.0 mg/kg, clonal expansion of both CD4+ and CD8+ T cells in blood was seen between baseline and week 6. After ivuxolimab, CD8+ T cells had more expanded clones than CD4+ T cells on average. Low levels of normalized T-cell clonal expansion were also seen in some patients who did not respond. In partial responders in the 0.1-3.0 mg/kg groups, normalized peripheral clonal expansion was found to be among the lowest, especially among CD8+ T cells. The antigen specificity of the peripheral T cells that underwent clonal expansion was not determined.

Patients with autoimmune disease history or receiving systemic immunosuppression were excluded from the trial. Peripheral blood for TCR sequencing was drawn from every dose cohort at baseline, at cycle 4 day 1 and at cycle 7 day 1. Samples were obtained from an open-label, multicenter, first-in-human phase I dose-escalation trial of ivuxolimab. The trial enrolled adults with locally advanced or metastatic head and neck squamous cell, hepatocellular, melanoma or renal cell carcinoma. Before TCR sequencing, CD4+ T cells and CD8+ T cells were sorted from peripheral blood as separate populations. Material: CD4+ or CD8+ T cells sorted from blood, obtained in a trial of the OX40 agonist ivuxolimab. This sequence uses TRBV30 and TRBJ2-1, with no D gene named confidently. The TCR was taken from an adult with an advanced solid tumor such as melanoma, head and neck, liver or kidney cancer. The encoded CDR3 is CAWRGPRREQFF. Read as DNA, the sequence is TGTGCCTGGAGAGGCCCCAGGCGTGAGCAGTTCTTC.